This TCR beta chain originates from a study of cytomegalovirus exposure and HLA in healthy donors (dated by TCRdb to 2017 to 2019). Background for the entire study: An earlier analysis of approximately 640 of the donors reported 276 Gb of sequence data and about 100 million unique TCR beta sequences from 150 million to 200 million T cells. Roughly 5 DR-DQ haplotypes were handled as single units for association and clustering, since linkage in the cohort was strong. An early release covering about 600 HLA-typed donors comprised around 300 gigabases of sequencing data and 85 million or so unique TCR sequences. Rather than using new phenotypic data, the later analysis identified candidate immune exposures from TCR beta sequences and from how often those sequences occurred across donors. The study profiled the T cell repertoires of about 720 subjects by immunosequencing and related them to cytomegalovirus serostatus. HLA typing covered class I and class II loci at four-digit resolution. Donor age, sex, ethnicity and CMV serostatus were compiled together with the repertoire data. Typing coverage differed by locus: A, B, C, DRB1 and DQB1 were typed in about 629-630 donors, DQA1 in about 510, DPA1 in roughly 590, and DPB1 in 450 to 490. Of the roughly 400 genotyped donors, 81% fell in the genetic ancestry cluster associated with self-reported Caucasian donors. To study patterns of TCR occurrence, a later analysis re-analyzed previously published TCR beta repertoires from around 670 donors and added high-resolution HLA genotyping. Every repertoire in the discovery cohort had been generated on one and the same sequencing platform. On average, roughly 240,000 unique TCR beta nucleotide sequences were sequenced per donor among a few hundred genotyped donors of the cohort, with roughly 19% of those sequences being non-productive. The aim of the study was to test whether cataloging public T cell receptors could identify signatures of past pathogen exposure. In addition to the first cohort of approximately 670 subjects, a separate validation cohort of approximately 130 different subjects was used. An earlier analysis of roughly 600 of the donors used high-throughput TCR beta sequencing to judge whether each TCR beta V gene segment behaved as functional or pseudogenic. High-throughput TCR immunosequencing, statistical association of individual TCRs with disease status, and machine learning were combined to predict cytomegalovirus infection status. A later genetic analysis used genome-wide SNP genotypes for about 60% of the roughly 670 donors, treating that subset as a discovery cohort. On the study overall, not on this receptor specifically: The study gave a list of about 170 TCR beta chains associated with cytomegalovirus. Broadly in line with IMGT annotations, most TCR beta V segments showed up in productive rearrangements about 87% or about 30% of the time in an earlier analysis of several hundred of the donors. Because counts were too low, approximately 18 rarely observed V segments, including chromosome 9 orphons, were excluded from the earlier analysis of around 590 of the donors. A later analysis reported that several top co-occurrence clusters appeared linked to parvovirus B19, influenza, CMV and Epstein-Barr virus. The presence/absence analyses assumed that sequencing depth was roughly uniform across donors, and that assumption may not be true. A group of highly shared sequence variants was considered likely to be a technical artifact of the sequencing pipeline. In a later genetic analysis, fewer N-insertions in productive TCRs were reported among donors in an Asian-associated ancestry cluster than the 666-donor mean. Because some donors lacked HLA typing at each locus, the association tests relied only on the typed subset. A further reported finding was that TCR beta sequences accurately predicted the HLA-A and HLA-B alleles for most subjects in the first cohort. It was suggested by the authors that the approach could potentially be generalized to other disease states and immunological phenotypes. In a later genetic analysis, a missense DCLRE1C variant was associated with V-gene and J-gene trimming of TCR beta chains, and the association was replicated in an independent cohort. Specific HLA alleles were associated with 15,000 to 20,000 TCR beta sequences at a false discovery rate of 0.05 in a later analysis. Correlated functional status among segregating V segments might reflect linkage disequilibrium, but an unknown experimental factor could not be ruled out. Cytomegalovirus status was reported to be diagnosed by the classifier with high specificity and sensitivity in both the original and validation cohorts. For the cohort, immune exposure information was limited to CMV serostatus. This cohort had only TCR beta chains sequenced, and the lack of alpha or paired-chain data limited which features could be detected. The 87-base-pair reads could not distinguish some IMGT-functional V segments, including TRBV6-2 and TRBV6-3, so those segments were excluded. A later analysis found that HLA-associated TCR beta chains were more clonally expanded and had lower generation probabilities than equally common non-associated chains. Most CMV-associated TCR beta chains appeared to be HLA-restricted in a later analysis, and the HLA associations seemed to be driven largely by CMV exposure. In a later analysis, the rate of TCR association differed among HLA loci, with DRB1 alleles having the most associated TCRs and HLA-C alleles having the fewest. When HLA alleles, especially DR and DQ, strongly co-occurred, attributing TCR associations to individual alleles was difficult. Three of the identified cytomegalovirus-associated TCR beta chains were confirmed in vitro to be specific for cytomegalovirus antigens. While some public TCRs were present in many individuals, most TCR sequences turned up only very rarely across donors.

The cohort consisted of approximately 690 healthy bone marrow donors. All cohort members were sampled while nominally healthy, although unrecorded immune exposures were likely present. The donor tested CMV seronegative, placing the donor among the 352 seronegative members of the cohort. Each donor provided a peripheral blood sample, and peripheral blood mononuclear cells were used for TCR beta sequencing. Genomic DNA extraction from the blood cell samples was performed with the Qiagen DNeasy Blood Extraction Kit. Including the terminal cysteine and phenylalanine, the CDR3 comprises 14 residues. Only the CDR3 portion is preserved as DNA: 42 bases, with reading frame beginning at the first base. Looking up the germline V gene yields CDR1 ENHRY and CDR2 SYGVKD. Trimming removed 5 bases from V and 5 bases from J, leaving 15 bases between the germline ends. Library preparation employed the immunoSEQ multiplex PCR assay. A mixture of 60 forward primers for TCR Vbeta segments and 13 reverse primers for TCR Jbeta segments was used in the multiplex PCR. The CDR3 region of rearranged TCR beta genes was amplified from genomic DNA with a multiplex PCR assay. Amplified TCR beta libraries were sequenced as 87-base-pair reads on the Illumina HiSeq System. The original methods were these. A later analysis tallied around 80 million unique TCR beta chains across the 666 repertoires, and about 12 million of those chains were shared by two or more donors. To remove PCR and sequencing errors, raw reads were error-corrected and collapsed into unique sequences using a nearest-neighbor algorithm that merged closely related sequences. Alignment of CDR3 sequences to IMGT reference sequences was used to assign V, D and J gene segments. For a sequence to be retained, a match of at least six nucleotides to both a V gene segment and a J gene segment was required. A rearrangement was called productive if the CDR3 had no stop codons and remained in frame with V and J, and every other rearrangement was called non-productive. CDR3 was defined by IMGT convention, running from the second conserved V-encoded cysteine to the conserved J-encoded phenylalanine. In an earlier analysis of 500 to 650 of the donors, sequences lacking an unambiguous match to a single V gene segment were excluded. An earlier analysis of a few hundred of the donors called V segments functional above 56.7% productive rearrangements and segregating when the between-donor standard deviation exceeded 5%. A statistical classification framework was built to diagnose cytomegalovirus status from the catalog of TCR beta chain sequences. A later analysis assigned V and J genes by comparing TCR nucleotide sequences with IMGT/GENE-DB human TR gene sequences. Using the TCRdist pipeline, a later analysis assigned CDR3 sequences along with most-parsimonious VDJ recombination scenarios. In a later analysis, every TCR beta chain was defined by the combination of its CDR3 amino acid sequence and its V-gene family, and reads without a unique V-gene family were dropped. To address suspected cross-contamination and a sequencing artifact, a later analysis removed approximately 600 highly shared, low-generation-probability nucleotide sequences. In a later analysis, a clonal expansion index was calculated for each public chain from normalized within-repertoire ranks of inferred template counts. In a later analysis, generation probabilities were computed with a VDJ recombination model fitted to out-of-frame rearrangements, and the resulting probabilities were checked against IGoR. In a later analysis, hypergeometric tests were used to score TCR-TCR, TCR-HLA and TCR-CMV co-occurrence, with a repertoire-size bias correction applied to TCR pairs. A later analysis estimated false discovery rates by permuting HLA or CMV assignments 20 times. A later analysis grouped co-occurring TCRs with DBSCAN, adding TCRdist sequence similarity when clustering within HLA-allele-positive subsets. Co-occurrence clustering excluded repertoires with fewer than 30,000 or more than 120,000 public chains, plus five with anomalous nucleotide sharing. As stored in TCRdb, this immuneACCESS dataset retains in-frame rearrangements with V and J assigned. A fraction of the clones does not appear; measured against another copy, unresolved V genes explain less than half of the discrepancy, and the remainder lacks a known reason. Clone size and the V and J calls come from that table; the DNA yielded D and trimming. In all, the sample holds 150,000 to 200,000 clones, and over 60% of those were seen once. Roughly 1.1% of the sample is held by the ten biggest clonotypes.

Concerning this clone: Its antigen specificity is not known. Base qualities are not recorded, but no much larger clone differs from it by a single base.

The sequence links TRBV10-3 to TRBJ2-5; TRBD1 is possibly the D segment (7 matching bases). Sequencing was done on a sample of PBMCs. This receptor was obtained from a woman aged 40 to 50 in good health and CMV-seronegative. The CDR3 region reads CAISPGGGEETQYF. Read as DNA, the sequence is TGTGCCATCAGTCCCGGAGGGGGCGAGGAGACCCAGTACTTC.